This T cell receptor beta chain was sequenced during a study of blood T cell repertoires in COVID-19. Study-wide background: Samples taken during acute and convalescent COVID-19 were collected in the United States, Italy and Spain. Sources were T cells, B-cell-depleted T cells, or PBMCs; the material itself was cDNA or gDNA.

The CDR3 spans 12 residues. Germline CDR1 reads MNHNY; CDR2 reads SVGAGI (reference sequence). Trimming removed 6 bases at V and 7 bases at J, with 12 bases between. Authors' analysis steps: Amplifying reference gene primers gave estimates of nucleated cell counts. Repertoires were generated with immunoSEQ multiplex PCR, while TCRdb's copy carries only in-frame clones and drops some. V, J and clone size are those of that table, while D and trimming were read from the DNA. The profile covers hundreds of thousands of clones, with approximately 82% appearing a single time and approximately 3.8% taken by the ten largest.

Sequenced input: peripheral blood. The rearrangement links TRBV6-6 to TRBJ1-2, with a tentative D call TRBD1 (6 bases). This TCR derives from a woman aged 80 or older with acute or convalescent COVID-19. CDR3 DNA sequence: TGTGCCAGCAGGACCTCCAGGGGTGGCTACACCTTC. It encodes CASRTSRGGYTF.